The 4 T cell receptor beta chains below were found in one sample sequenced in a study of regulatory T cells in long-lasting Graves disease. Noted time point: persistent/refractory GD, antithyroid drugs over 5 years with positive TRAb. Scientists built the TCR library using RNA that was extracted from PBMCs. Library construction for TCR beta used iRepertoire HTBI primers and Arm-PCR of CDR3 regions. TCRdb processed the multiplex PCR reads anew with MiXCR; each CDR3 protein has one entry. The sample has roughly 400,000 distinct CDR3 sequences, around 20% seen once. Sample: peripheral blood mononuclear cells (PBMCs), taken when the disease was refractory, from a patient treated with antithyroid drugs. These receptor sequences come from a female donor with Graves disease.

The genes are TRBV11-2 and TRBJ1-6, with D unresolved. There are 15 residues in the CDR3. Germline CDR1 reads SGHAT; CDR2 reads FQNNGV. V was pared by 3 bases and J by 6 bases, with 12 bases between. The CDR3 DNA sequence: TGTGCCAGCAGCTTTTCGGGCAGCGGTAATTCACCCCTCCACTTT. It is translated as CASSFSGSGNSPLHF.

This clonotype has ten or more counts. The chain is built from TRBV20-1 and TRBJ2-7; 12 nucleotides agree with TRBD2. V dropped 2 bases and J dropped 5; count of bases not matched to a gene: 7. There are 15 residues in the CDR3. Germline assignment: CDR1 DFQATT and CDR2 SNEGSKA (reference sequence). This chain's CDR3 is CSARTRLAGVNEQYF. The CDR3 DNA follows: TGCAGTGCTAGAACTCGACTAGCGGGAGTTAACGAGCAGTACTTC.

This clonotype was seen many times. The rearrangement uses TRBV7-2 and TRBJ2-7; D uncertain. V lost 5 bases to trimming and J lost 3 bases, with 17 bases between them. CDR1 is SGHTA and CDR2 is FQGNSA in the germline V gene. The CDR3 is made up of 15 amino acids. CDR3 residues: CASSLGSAGIYEQYF. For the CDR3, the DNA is TGTGCCAGCAGCCTCGGTTCGGCAGGAATCTACGAGCAGTACTTC.

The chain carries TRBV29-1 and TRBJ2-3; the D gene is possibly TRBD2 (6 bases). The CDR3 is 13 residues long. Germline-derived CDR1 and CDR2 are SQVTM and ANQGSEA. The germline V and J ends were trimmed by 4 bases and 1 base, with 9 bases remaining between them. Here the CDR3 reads CSVGGVGTDTQYF. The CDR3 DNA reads TGCAGCGTTGGGGGGGTGGGCACAGATACGCAGTATTTT.